The present T cell receptor beta chain was sequenced within a study of T cell repertoires in cytomegalovirus infection. TCRdb passed the reads through MiXCR, listing each CDR3 protein once. Of 90,000 to 120,000 distinct CDR3 sequences listed, 42% are singletons. This clonotype was detected once. Antigen specificity is unknown. The CDR3 has 15 amino acids. Germline V gene data show CDR1 as DFQATT and CDR2 as SNEGSKA (reference sequence). The V segment lost 3 bases and the J segment 5 bases; nucleotides outside the gene matches: 8. This sequence originates from a human donor in good health (CMV status not recorded). Some clones in this sample may be carry-over from other donors' samples. The sequenced sample was CD8+ T cells from cultured PBMCs, obtained from culture after CMV antigen stimulation. The chain recombines TRBV20-1 with TRBJ2-1, with 9 bases identical to TRBD2. As DNA, the CDR3 is TGCAGTGCTAGCTCGGCTAGCGGGGACAACAATGAGCAGTTCTTC. Its protein is CSASSASGDNNEQFF.